Shown below are 21 T cell receptor beta chains from a single sample sequenced in a study of CD8 T cells in ankylosing spondylitis. Findings and limits, study-wide: Ankylosing spondylitis blood appeared to be characterized by a TCR beta motif of about eight highly homologous variants.

Using its own MiXCR run on the 5' RACE reads, TCRdb lists one record per CDR3 protein. The profile shows 500,000 to 550,000 distinct CDR3 sequences, about 13% of them singletons. Their recognized antigens are unknown. Sequencing was done on a sample of blood, either unsorted or a sorted T cell fraction (not recorded which). All receptors derive from a male donor with ankylosing spondylitis.

The V gene is TRBV11-2, the J gene TRBJ2-3; D is unresolved. Germline V CDR1 and CDR2: SGHAT, FQNNGV. This CDR3 comprises 15 residues. V lost 4 bases, J lost 5 bases, and 16 bases lay in between. CDR3 region: CASSSRPASLDTQYF. The CDR3 nucleotides read TGTGCCAGCAGCTCTCGACCGGCTTCGTTAGATACGCAGTATTTT.

This clonotype was seen at least ten times. The rearrangement links TRBV7-8 to TRBJ2-1; perhaps TRBD2 as D (7 bases). The CDR3 has 14 residues. Germline-derived CDR1 and CDR2 are SGHVS and FQNEAQ. V lost 5 bases to trimming and J lost 5 bases, with 13 bases between them. The CDR3 region has the DNA TGTGCCAGCAGCGAAGGGGGGGCGGACAATGAGCAGTTCTTC. Its translation is CASSEGGADNEQFF.

The table lists this clonotype with a few counts. The chain uses TRBV6-2 or TRBV6-3 and TRBJ2-7; D is undetermined. Trimming took off 7 bases at V and 3 bases at J, with 1 base between the two ends. The CDR3 is 9 amino acids. From germline, CDR1 is MNHEY and CDR2 SVGEGT. The CDR3 loop is CASNYEQYV. For the CDR3, the DNA is TGTGCCAGCAACTACGAGCAGTACGTC.

The J gene is TRBJ1-5, the V gene TRBV6-1, with D unresolved. The V gene's germline CDR1 is MNHNS and CDR2 SASEGT. Trimming cost V 2 bases and J 0 bases, with 11 bases left between them. The CDR3 loop spans 16 amino acids. CDR3 in DNA: TGTGCCAGCAGTGAAATCGGCGGGAATAGCAATCAGCCCCAGCATTTT. Translation gives CASSEIGGNSNQPQHF.

The V gene is TRBV7-9, the J gene TRBJ1-1; the D gene is possibly TRBD1 (5 bases). The CDR3 consists of 14 residues. With 5 bases removed from V and 4 bases from J, the gap between germline ends came to 14 bases. Germline V gene lookup returns CDR1 SEHNR and CDR2 FQNEAQ (reference sequence). Written as DNA, the CDR3 is TGTGCCAGCAGCCCCGGGACGAGGAGCACTGAAGCTTTCTTT. It codes for CASSPGTRSTEAFF. The variable domain in full, with the rest retrieved from reference TRBV7-9 and TRBJ1-1, is DTGVSQNPRHKITKRGQNVTFRCDPISEHNRLYWYRQTLGQGPEFLTYFQNEAQLEKSRLLSDRFSAERPKGSFSTLEIQRTEQGDSAMYLCASSPGTRSTEAFFGQGTRLTVV.

This clonotype appeared many times. The chain has TRBV5-1 and TRBJ1-2; 7 nucleotides align to TRBD1. This CDR3 comprises 14 residues. Germline V CDR1 and CDR2: SGHRS, YFSETQ. After removal of 4 bases from V and 4 bases from J, the junction contained 7 bases not matched to a gene. The CDR3 loop reads CASSPGGDGYGYTF. CDR3 coding DNA: TGCGCCAGCAGCCCAGGGGGTGATGGCTATGGCTACACCTTC.

This clonotype was observed many times. The V and J genes are TRBV3-1 and TRBJ2-2, with TRBD2 identical over 11 bases. The V and J ends lost 5 bases and 6 bases, in that order; junction bases with no gene match: 5. The CDR3 runs 15 residues. Germline CDR1 reads LGHDT; CDR2 reads YNNKEL (reference sequence). The CDR3 loop is CASSGTSGGSGELFF. In DNA, the CDR3 is TGTGCCAGCAGCGGGACTAGCGGTGGATCCGGGGAGCTGTTTTTT.

This chain uses TRBV7-9 with TRBJ2-3; 7 bases are a match to TRBD1. The CDR3 totals 14 residues. Germline CDR1 and CDR2: SEHNR and FQNEAQ (reference sequence). J was trimmed by 6 bases and V by 5 bases; bases with no gene match: 8. CDR3 nucleotide sequence: TGTGCCAGCAGCCTCAGGGGGAACATCGATACGCAGTATTTT. Protein product: CASSLRGNIDTQYF.

The CDR3 DNA follows: TGCGCCAGCAGCTTGACCGGCGGGAGTAGGGATACGCAGTATTTT. As protein: CASSLTGGSRDTQYF. The chain is built from TRBV5-1 and TRBJ2-3, with TRBD2 matching over 7 bases. CDR1 and CDR2 (germline): SGHRS, YFSETQ. J lost 6 bases, V lost 1 base, and 8 bases had no gene match. The CDR3 consists of 15 residues.

The table lists this clonotype with a few counts. The chain combines TRBV12-3 or TRBV12-4 with TRBJ1-5, with D unresolved. V was cut by 1 base and J by 7 bases, with 5 bases left in between. The CDR3 contains 12 residues. The CDR3 here is CASSLVSQPQHF. The CDR3, as DNA: TGTGCCAGCAGTTTAGTTTCGCAGCCCCAGCATTTT.

This clonotype occurred a few times. V is TRBV20-1 and J is TRBJ2-5; D is possibly TRBD1 (7 bases). This CDR3 comprises 14 residues. Deletions cut 0 bases from V and 10 bases from J, with 18 bases between. The germline gives CDR1 DFQATT, CDR2 SNEGSKA (reference sequence). CDR3 nucleotide sequence: TGCAGTGCTAGAGATCCGAGGCAGGGGGGATACCAGTACTTC. Its protein product is CSARDPRQGGYQYF.

This clonotype was recorded a few times. The J gene is TRBJ1-4, the V gene TRBV5-1, with TRBD1 as a possible D gene (6 bases). There are 17 residues in the CDR3. Germline-derived CDR1 and CDR2 are SGHRS and YFSETQ. V lost 3 bases, J lost 6 bases, and 21 bases lay in between. This CDR3 is CASSSYPSGGGYEKLFF. CDR3 bases: TGCGCCAGCAGCTCTTACCCCTCAGGCGGGGGCTATGAAAAACTGTTTTTT.

The chain couples TRBV3-1 to TRBJ2-2, with D perhaps matching TRBD2 (6 bases). CDR3 length equals 14 residues. Deletions cut 11 bases from V and 6 bases from J, with 19 bases between. Germline V gene sequence: CDR1 LGHDT, CDR2 YNNKEL (reference sequence). CDR3 nucleotide sequence: TGTGCCTCCTCGGGGTACGGGAGAGCCGGGGAGCTGTTTTTT. It encodes CASSGYGRAGELFF.

The chain joins TRBV20-1 to TRBJ2-7; 7 nucleotides line up with TRBD1. The CDR3 spans 13 residues. The J segment lost 0 bases and the V segment lost 3 bases, leaving 2 bases of the junction unmatched. Germline assignment: CDR1 DFQATT and CDR2 SNEGSKA (reference sequence). The CDR3 nucleotides read TGCAGTGCTAGTAAGGGGGCCTCCTACGAGCAGTACTTC. It translates to CSASKGASYEQYF.

CDR3 DNA: TGTGCCAGCAGCTTAGGGGACGGTGAAGCTTTCTTT. Protein: CASSLGDGEAFF. This chain connects TRBV7-2 to TRBJ1-1; weak D call: TRBD1 (5 bases). The V gene lost 1 base and the J gene lost 7 bases, with 7 bases spanning the gap. From germline, CDR1 is SGHTA and CDR2 FQGNSA. The CDR3 covers 12 residues.

This chain uses TRBV5-1 with TRBJ1-1, with TRBD1 identical over 10 bases. The CDR3 extends over 15 amino acids. V was clipped by 0 bases and J by 5 bases; unmatched bases: 4. The germline gives CDR1 SGHRS, CDR2 YFSETQ. This CDR3 reads CASSLGGQGRTEAFF. DNA of the CDR3: TGCGCCAGCAGCTTGGGGGGACAGGGGAGGACTGAAGCTTTCTTT.

The chain has TRBV20-1 and TRBJ2-5; 13 bases map to TRBD2. The CDR3 runs 16 residues. Per the germline V gene, CDR1 is DFQATT and CDR2 is SNEGSKA (reference sequence). With 0 bases clipped from V and 3 bases from J, the junction kept 4 bases outside the gene matches. CDR3 in amino acids: CSARETSGRIEETQYF. CDR3 DNA sequence: TGCAGTGCTAGAGAGACTAGCGGGAGGATAGAAGAGACCCAGTACTTC.

This clonotype was detected many times. The V and J genes are TRBV2 and TRBJ2-1; TRBD2 matches at 13 bases. This CDR3 has 14 amino acids. V was clipped by 7 bases and J by 8 bases; unmatched bases: 5. Looked up from germline, CDR1 is SNHLY and CDR2 is FYNNEI. The CDR3 bases are TGTGCCAGCATCCCGGGACTAGCGGGATATGAGCAGTTCTTC. Protein product: CASIPGLAGYEQFF.

V gene TRBV5-6 combines with J gene TRBJ2-5; D is unclear. The germline CDR1 and CDR2 sequences are SGHDT and YYEEEE. This CDR3 is 11 amino acids long. V was clipped by 5 bases and J by 4 bases, with 6 bases between them. The CDR3 nucleotides are TGTGCCAGCAGACCCGGAGAGACCCAGTACTTC. The encoded protein is CASRPGETQYF.

The chain links TRBV20-1 to TRBJ2-3; no firm D call. The CDR3 extends over 14 amino acids. Germline V lookup: CDR1 DFQATT, CDR2 SNEGSKA (reference sequence). The ends were cut back, 0 bases at V and 2 bases at J, with 9 bases in the middle. The CDR3, as DNA: TGCAGTGCTAGAGATCTGGGCCTCACAGATACGCAGTATTTT. It is translated as CSARDLGLTDTQYF.

A few counts support this clonotype. The V gene is TRBV11-3, the J gene TRBJ2-1; either TRBD1 or TRBD2 may supply D (5 bases each). The V end was cut by 5 bases, the J end by 7 bases, with 21 bases between. This CDR3 spans 16 amino acids. The germline CDR1 and CDR2 sequences are SGHNT and YENEEA. The CDR3 region has the DNA TGTGCCAGCAGCCCCCATGGGGCCGGGACCCGAAATGAGCAGTTCTTC. As protein: CASSPHGAGTRNEQFF.